The 21 T cell receptor beta chains in this list originate from one sample, sequenced in a study of T cells in Graves' hyperthyroidism and ophthalmopathy. Researchers took RNA transcripts and amplified the TCR beta CDR3 regions from them. Primed by the HTBI set, a first-round RT-PCR was run on the TCR CDR3. TCRdb recomputed calls from the multiplex PCR reads with MiXCR, one row per CDR3 protein. The sample contains 530,000 or so distinct CDR3 sequences, 46% of which appear only once. The source material was peripheral blood or thyroid tissue (not recorded which). All receptors derive from a woman aged 18-35 years with Graves' hyperthyroidism.

Details on this clonotype: A read error may be the cause here, since a much bigger clone is one base away. The V and J genes are TRBV24-1 and TRBJ2-7; 7 bases agree with TRBD1. V shed 3 bases and J 6 bases; nucleotides not matched to a gene: 4. The CDR3 has 13 amino acids. The germline V gene has CDR1 KGHDR and CDR2 SFDVKD. The CDR3 protein is CATSDPGQPEQYF. The CDR3 bases are TGTGCCACCAGTGATCCGGGACAGCCCGAGCAGTACTTC.

The chain carries TRBV29-1 and TRBJ2-7; 11 bases match TRBD2. This CDR3 region has 15 residues. Trimming at V came to 6 bases and at J to 0 bases, leaving 7 bases not matched to a gene. The germline V gene has CDR1 SQVTM and CDR2 ANQGSEA. The CDR3 is CSVVRTSGFSYEQYF. DNA for the CDR3: TGCAGCGTCGTGAGGACTAGCGGGTTCTCCTACGAGCAGTACTTC.

This chain uses TRBV2 with TRBJ1-2; weak D call: TRBD1 (5 bases). Per germline, CDR1 SNHLY and CDR2 FYNNEI. The CDR3 spans 12 residues. This chain's CDR3 is CARAGKYYGYTF. The CDR3, as DNA: TGTGCTAGAGCAGGGAAGTACTATGGCTACACCTTC.

The chain is built from TRBV19 and TRBJ2-7; D is undetermined. Between the trimmed V and J ends, which lost 6 bases and 0 bases, there was a span of 21 bases. This CDR3 comprises 17 residues. CDR1 and CDR2 from the germline V gene are LNHDA and SQIVND (reference sequence). CDR3 protein: CASSMLWVVDNSYEQYF. The DNA for the CDR3 is TGTGCCAGTAGCATGTTGTGGGTTGTAGACAACTCCTACGAGCAGTACTTC.

This clonotype was seen a handful of times. The rearrangement joins TRBV11-2 to TRBJ2-1; TRBD1 or TRBD2 may be the D gene (5 bases each). Per the germline V gene, CDR1 is SGHAT and CDR2 is FQNNGV. Trimming took off 7 bases at V and 9 bases at J, with 16 bases between the two ends. The CDR3 spans 13 residues. CDR3 bases: TGTGCCAGCATCCCGGGAAGGGGCGGTGAGCAGTTCTTC. Translating gives CASIPGRGGEQFF.

This clonotype appeared a single time. This rearrangement joins TRBV2 to TRBJ2-7, with D perhaps TRBD1 (5 bases). Germline CDR1 SNHLY, CDR2 FYNNEI. V lost 4 bases, J lost 3 bases, and 13 bases lay in between. The CDR3 covers 14 residues. CDR3 protein: CASSADRWSYEQYF. In DNA, the CDR3 is TGTGCCAGCAGTGCTGACAGATGGAGCTACGAGCAGTACTTC.

This chain connects TRBV7-2 to TRBJ1-2, with D perhaps matching TRBD1 (5 bases). This CDR3 has 15 residues. Germline CDR1 and CDR2: SGHTA and FQGNSA. V was shortened by 6 bases and J by 4 bases, with 18 bases between the two germline ends. The CDR3 nucleotides read TGTGCCAGCAGTTTGGGGGAGCCGTACGTCTATGGCTACACCTTC. This sequence encodes CASSLGEPYVYGYTF.

This clonotype was counted many times. The chain is built from TRBV24-1 and TRBJ1-3; a possible D gene is TRBD1 (5 bases). The length of the CDR3 is 13 residues. The germline gives CDR1 KGHDR, CDR2 SFDVKD. Trimming took off 5 bases at V and 7 bases at J, with 11 bases between the two ends. The CDR3 reads CATSGDLGNTIYF. The CDR3 DNA reads TGTGCCACCAGTGGGGACCTTGGGAACACCATATATTTT.

The chain uses TRBV2 and TRBJ2-1; 9 bases line up with TRBD1. The CDR3 extends over 14 amino acids. The J segment lost 5 bases and the V segment lost 7 bases, leaving 6 bases of the junction unmatched. The germline CDR1 and CDR2 sequences are SNHLY and FYNNEI. The CDR3 region is CASIEDRGHNEQFF. CDR3 nucleotide sequence: TGTGCCAGCATCGAGGACAGGGGCCACAATGAGCAGTTCTTC.

This clonotype was detected only once. This may be a read error: a much more frequent sequence differs by one nucleotide. The CDR3 reads CACAAGQNTEAFF. CDR3 DNA sequence: TGTGCCTGCGCCGCGGGGCAGAACACTGAAGCTTTCTTT. The V and J genes are TRBV18 and TRBJ1-1; the D gene is possibly TRBD1 (5 bases). The germline V gene has CDR1 KGHSH and CDR2 LQKENI. CDR3 length equals 13 residues. The V and J ends lost 11 bases and 1 base respectively, with 14 bases between them.

This clonotype was observed many times. The J gene is TRBJ2-7, the V gene TRBV7-2; unclear D gene. Germline-derived CDR1 and CDR2 are SGHTA and FQGNSA. Trimming removed 1 base at V and 1 base at J, with 8 bases between. CDR3 length: 14 residues. For the CDR3, the DNA is TGTGCCAGCAGCTTAGACGGCGGTTCCTACGAGCAGTACTTC. Its translation is CASSLDGGSYEQYF.

Only a few counts were recorded for this clonotype. At one end the junction does not follow the germline gene, possibly because of a read error. The V and J genes are TRBV14 and TRBJ2-7; no firm D call. Germline V gene lookup returns CDR1 SGHDN and CDR2 FVKESK. This CDR3 contains 16 residues. The CDR3 protein is CASGQINDLRAYEQYF. The CDR3 coding sequence is TGTGCCAGCGGCCAAATCAATGACCTCCGCGCCTACGAGCAGTACTTC.

At least ten counts were recorded for this clonotype. This chain links TRBV20-1 with TRBJ1-4; 8 bases match TRBD1. Germline assignment: CDR1 DFQATT and CDR2 SNEGSKA (reference sequence). V lost 3 bases, J lost 8 bases, and 8 bases stayed unmatched. The CDR3 has 14 residues. CDR3 nucleotides: TGCAGTGCTAGGAATCAGGGGGCTGGAGAAAAACTGTTTTTT. Translating it yields CSARNQGAGEKLFF.

The J gene is TRBJ2-7, the V gene TRBV29-1; D is perhaps TRBD2 (6 bases). Germline CDR1 is SQVTM and CDR2 is ANQGSEA. This CDR3 spans 15 amino acids. The V and J ends lost 5 bases and 0 bases respectively, with 17 bases between them. CDR3 in DNA: TGCAGCGTTAGTGGTGGCGGGACGCCCTCCTACGAGCAGTACTTC. Its protein product is CSVSGGGTPSYEQYF.

The chain employs TRBV7-2 and TRBJ2-1; 7 nucleotides align to TRBD1. This CDR3 has 12 amino acids. The ends lost 6 bases at V and 4 bases at J; junction bases unmatched: 0. Germline CDR1 reads SGHTA; CDR2 reads FQGNSA. CDR3 sequence (DNA): TGTGCCAGCAGGACAGGGTACAATGAGCAGTTCTTC. It yields the protein CASRTGYNEQFF.

As concerns this clonotype: A much more abundant neighbour one base away suggests this may be a read error. The CDR3 region is CATSDGTGSSAFF. As DNA, the CDR3 is TGTGCCACCAGTGACGGGACAGGGAGCTCAGCTTTCTTT. V gene TRBV24-1 combines with J gene TRBJ1-1; 9 bases fit TRBD1. V lost 4 bases to trimming and J lost 10 bases; unmatched junction nucleotides: 6. CDR3 length equals 13 residues. Germline V gene data show CDR1 as KGHDR and CDR2 as SFDVKD.

This clonotype was counted many times. The chain combines TRBV20-1 with TRBJ1-5; no clear D. The V and J ends lost 3 bases and 0 bases respectively, with 6 bases between them. This CDR3 spans 13 amino acids. Germline V lookup: CDR1 DFQATT, CDR2 SNEGSKA (reference sequence). The CDR3 region is CSARRDSNQPQHF. The DNA for the CDR3 is TGCAGTGCTAGGAGGGATAGCAATCAGCCCCAGCATTTT.

Ten or more counts support this clonotype. The V gene is TRBV7-9, the J gene TRBJ2-7, with 7 positions matching TRBD2. With V trimmed by 5 bases and J by 3 bases, 7 bases remained unmatched. The CDR3 runs to 14 residues. CDR1 and CDR2 from the germline V gene are SEHNR and FQNEAQ (reference sequence). This chain's CDR3 is CASSERDYNYEQYF. The CDR3 nucleotides are TGTGCCAGCAGCGAGCGGGACTACAACTACGAGCAGTACTTC.

The chain joins TRBV6-6 to TRBJ1-1; D not resolved. V gave up 2 bases and J gave up 0 bases, with 19 bases separating them. This CDR3 spans 18 amino acids. Looked up from germline, CDR1 is MNHNY and CDR2 is SVGAGI (reference sequence). The CDR3 coding sequence is TGTGCCAGCAGTTACCTTAGGGATCTCACAGCCATGAACACTGAAGCTTTCTTT. Its translation is CASSYLRDLTAMNTEAFF.

This clonotype was detected only once. The chain links TRBV7-3 to TRBJ1-1; the D is unclear. Germline V gene data show CDR1 as SGHTA and CDR2 as FQGTGA. The germline V and J ends were trimmed by 0 bases and 7 bases, with 12 bases remaining between them. The CDR3 totals 14 residues. The CDR3 protein is CASSLTGLEDEAFF. Written as DNA, the CDR3 is TGTGCCAGCAGCTTAACAGGACTTGAAGATGAAGCTTTCTTT.

This clonotype has a count of ten or more. J is TRBJ2-5 and V is TRBV20-1, with a possible D match to TRBD2 (7 bases). This CDR3 has 15 amino acids. CDR1 is DFQATT and CDR2 is SNEGSKA in the germline V gene (reference sequence). V was pared by 0 bases and J by 4 bases, with 15 bases between. This CDR3 reads CSARDHFRGGETQYF. The CDR3 DNA reads TGCAGTGCTAGAGATCATTTTAGGGGGGGAGAGACCCAGTACTTC.